The 10 T cell receptor beta chains reported below all come from one sample, sequenced in a study of identical twins. TCRdb independently ran MiXCR on the 5' RACE reads; one entry per CDR3 protein. The sample carries just over 450,000 distinct CDR3 sequences, 14% recorded once. These data were likewise used in another study, on yellow fever vaccine responses in identical twins.

The sequencing input was CD4+ T cells sorted from blood. These receptors came from a woman between 18 and 30 years old in good health.

This clonotype occurred a few times. This chain connects TRBV11-1 to TRBJ2-7; maybe TRBD2 (5 bases). The V end lost 5 bases, the J end lost 7 bases, and 21 bases lay between the germline ends. CDR3 length: 15 residues. CDR1 and CDR2 from the germline V gene are SGHAT and FQDESV (reference sequence). The CDR3 DNA reads TGTGCCAGCAGCCAGGTACGGGGTTTGTTTGGTGAGCAGTACTTC. Amino acid sequence: CASSQVRGLFGEQYF.

This clonotype appeared many times. The V and J genes are TRBV12-3 or TRBV12-4 and TRBJ2-7; 9 bases match TRBD1. With 7 bases clipped from V and 4 bases from J, the junction kept 11 bases outside the gene matches. This CDR3 contains 15 residues. CDR3 sequence (DNA): TGTGCCAGCACCGCCACGTTGGGACAGGGTTACGAGCAGTACTTC. Translated: CASTATLGQGYEQYF.

This clonotype has at least ten counts. The chain uses TRBV12-3 or TRBV12-4 and TRBJ2-3, with a weak D call TRBD1 (6 bases). The V end lost 5 bases, the J end lost 10 bases, and 13 bases lay between the germline ends. The CDR3 runs 12 residues. CDR3 sequence: CASSGGFSSQYF. The CDR3 DNA follows: TGTGCCAGCAGTGGGGGCTTTTCGTCGCAGTATTTT.

In its sample, this clonotype was seen many times. The chain carries TRBV7-9 and TRBJ2-1; D is perhaps TRBD1 (6 bases). V lost 5 bases and J 0 bases, leaving 14 bases between the germline ends. Looked up from germline, CDR1 is SEHNR and CDR2 is FQNEAQ (reference sequence). This CDR3 has 16 amino acids. CDR3 loop: CASSRYRDLSYNEQFF. Written as DNA, the CDR3 is TGTGCCAGCAGCCGATACAGGGATCTCTCCTACAATGAGCAGTTCTTC.

V and J are TRBV6-5 and TRBJ1-4; D is ambiguous. V lost 2 bases and J lost 8, with 21 bases in between. The length of the CDR3 is 17 residues. Germline loops: CDR1 MNHEY, CDR2 SVGAGI. The CDR3 coding sequence is TGTGCCAGCAGTTACGTGGGCAGTAGACGGGGAGGGGAAAAACTGTTTTTT. Protein sequence: CASSYVGSRRGGEKLFF.

The rearrangement links TRBV6-5 to TRBJ2-1, with D possibly TRBD2 on 6 matching bases. The CDR3 has 15 amino acids. V shed 4 bases and J shed 9 bases, with 19 bases lying between them. Germline loops: CDR1 MNHEY, CDR2 SVGAGI. The CDR3 DNA reads TGTGCCAGCAGTTCCCGCCTGGGGGGTTCCGGTGAGCAGTTCTTC. Protein sequence: CASSSRLGGSGEQFF.

Comments on this clonotype: A read error may account for a junction end that differs from germline. This rearrangement joins TRBV6-1 to TRBJ2-3; D gene ambiguous. This CDR3 region has 15 residues. CDR1 is MNHNS and CDR2 is SASEGT in the germline V gene. DNA of the CDR3: TGTGCCAGCAGTCCACGGTCAGAACCAACAGATACGAAGTATTTT. Encoded protein: CASSPRSEPTDTKYF.

This clonotype was picked up a small number of times. This chain joins TRBV28 and TRBJ1-4; 7 nucleotides agree with TRBD1. The V and J ends lost 4 bases and 4 bases, in that order; junction bases with no gene match: 6. Germline CDR1 is MDHEN and CDR2 is SYDVKM. This CDR3 region has 15 residues. CDR3 in DNA: TGTGCCAGCAGTTCACAGGGGAAGGGTAATGAAAAACTGTTTTTT. Residues: CASSSQGKGNEKLFF.

The V and J genes are TRBV5-6 and TRBJ2-1, with 9 bases fitting TRBD1. Per the germline V gene, CDR1 is SGHDT and CDR2 is YYEEEE. Trimming took 4 bases from V and 5 from J; bases not matched to a gene: 7. The CDR3 length is 15 residues. CDR3 sequence: CASSGIQGAHNEQFF. The DNA of the CDR3 is TGTGCCAGCAGCGGAATACAGGGGGCACACAATGAGCAGTTCTTC.

This clonotype has ten or more counts. V gene TRBV5-1 combines with J gene TRBJ1-4, with D hard to call. Germline CDR1 reads SGHRS; CDR2 reads YFSETQ. V lost 4 bases to trimming and J lost 4 bases, with 11 bases between them. The CDR3 length is 14 residues. The CDR3 here is CASSRDARNEKLFF. In DNA form, the CDR3 reads TGCGCCAGCAGCCGCGACGCTCGTAATGAAAAACTGTTTTTT.